What follows are 18 T cell receptor beta chains derived from one specimen sequenced in a study of lymphopenia after photon versus proton radiotherapy. Generated by immunoSEQ multiplex PCR, the TCRdb table keeps only in-frame clones and is missing some. The data show about 40,000 clones, roughly 86% seen once. The source material was peripheral blood, sampled from a patient treated with proton-based radiotherapy. The receptors were sampled from a woman in her seventies with pancreatic cancer. Some clones in this sample may be carry-over from other donors' samples.

This chain joins TRBV30 and TRBJ2-7; no clear D. V lost 6 bases, J lost 1 base, and 10 bases lay in between. The germline V gene encodes CDR1 GTSNPN and CDR2 SVGIG (reference sequence). This CDR3 spans 12 amino acids. CDR3 DNA sequence: TGTGCCTGCTTAGGTGGGTCCTACGAGCAGTACTTC. This codes for CACLGGSYEQYF.

The gene calls are TRBV30 and TRBJ1-2, with D possibly being TRBD1 (6 bases). There are 14 residues in the CDR3. V lost 3 bases, J lost 8 bases, and 19 bases lay in between. Germline CDR1 GTSNPN, CDR2 SVGIG (reference sequence). CDR3: CAWRTQGIVRGYTF. CDR3 nucleotides: TGTGCCTGGAGGACTCAGGGGATCGTAAGAGGCTACACCTTC.

The rearrangement joins TRBV28 to TRBJ1-4; D is possibly TRBD1 (6 bases). The CDR3 is 12 residues long. Trimming took off 7 bases at V and 10 bases at J, with 13 bases between the two ends. CDR1 is MDHEN, CDR2 SYDVKM, per germline. CDR3 loop: CASTGQRGKLFF. In DNA form, the CDR3 reads TGTGCCAGCACCGGACAGCGGGGAAAACTGTTTTTT. The variable domain in full, completed from reference TRBV28 and TRBJ1-4, reads DVKVTQSSRYLVKRTGEKVFLECVQDMDHENMFWYRQDPGLGLRLIYFSYDVKMKEKGDIPEGYSVSREKKERFSLILESASTNQTSMYLCASTGQRGKLFFGSGTQLSVL.

The chain recombines TRBV7-8 with TRBJ2-7; D uncertain. V lost 4 bases and J lost 2, with 3 bases in between. The CDR3 length is 11 residues. The V gene's germline CDR1 is SGHVS and CDR2 FQNEAQ. The DNA of the CDR3 is TGTGCCAGCAGCTCAGCCTACGAGCAGTACTTC. Amino acid sequence: CASSSAYEQYF.

The chain is built from TRBV2 and TRBJ1-5; D ambiguous. Germline V gene data show CDR1 as SNHLY and CDR2 as FYNNEI. V lost 9 bases and J 8 bases, leaving 11 bases between the germline ends. The CDR3 has 11 amino acids. CDR3 loop: CASRRAEPQHF. For the CDR3, the DNA is TGTGCCAGTAGAAGAGCTGAGCCCCAGCATTTT.

This clone was observed once. The chain combines TRBV6-5 with TRBJ2-5; TRBD2 aligns across 7 bases. Trimming cost V 8 bases and J 5 bases; bases outside gene matches: 11. The CDR3 loop spans 14 amino acids. Looked up from germline, CDR1 is MNHEY and CDR2 is SVGAGI. The CDR3 sequence: CASSRAVGGETQYF. CDR3 nucleotide sequence: TGTGCCAGCTCGCGGGCCGTGGGAGGGGAGACCCAGTACTTC.

This CDR3 is CASSVGPREETQYF. The CDR3 DNA is TGTGCCAGCAGCGTCGGACCCCGGGAAGAGACCCAGTACTTC. V is TRBV9 and J is TRBJ2-5, with D hard to call. V lost 2 bases, J lost 3 bases, and 11 bases lay in between. CDR3 length: 14 residues. Germline CDR1 SGDLS, CDR2 YYNGEE.

V gene TRBV29-1 combines with J gene TRBJ1-2; 10 bases are a match to TRBD1. V shed 4 bases and J 7 bases; nucleotides not matched to a gene: 12. This CDR3 is 15 amino acids long. Germline V CDR1 and CDR2: SQVTM, ANQGSEA. CDR3 loop: CSVVESGQGMAGYTF. Written as DNA, the CDR3 is TGCAGCGTTGTTGAATCGGGACAGGGGATGGCTGGCTACACCTTC.

The chain couples TRBV7-8 to TRBJ2-5, with a possible D match to TRBD2 (5 bases). The V gene lost 4 bases and the J gene lost 4 bases, with 10 bases spanning the gap. The CDR3 is 13 amino acids. Germline values: CDR1 SGHVS, CDR2 FQNEAQ. The CDR3: CASSSGLPETQYF. DNA for the CDR3: TGTGCCAGCAGCTCTGGACTCCCAGAGACCCAGTACTTC.

The V and J genes are TRBV28 and TRBJ1-1, with 7 bases lining up with TRBD1. Germline CDR1 and CDR2: MDHEN and SYDVKM. The CDR3 runs 15 residues. J was trimmed by 4 bases and V by 4 bases; bases with no gene match: 9. CDR3 protein: CASSYPQGVGTEAFF. CDR3 DNA sequence: TGTGCCAGCAGTTACCCGCAGGGGGTTGGCACTGAAGCTTTCTTT.

This chain joins TRBV10-3 and TRBJ2-7; TRBD2 is a possible D gene (5 bases). V lost 9 bases and J 0 bases, leaving 12 bases between the germline ends. The CDR3 has 13 amino acids. Per the germline V gene, CDR1 is ENHRY and CDR2 is SYGVKD. The CDR3 reads CAIGLTSSYEQYF. CDR3 sequence (DNA): TGTGCCATTGGACTCACCTCCTCCTACGAGCAGTACTTC.

The chain uses TRBV20-1 and TRBJ2-7; no clear D. The CDR3 is 11 residues long. Germline values: CDR1 DFQATT, CDR2 SNEGSKA (reference sequence). V was clipped by 3 bases and J by 5 bases, with 8 bases between them. The CDR3 nucleotides are TGCAGTGCTAGCCCCCTCGACGAGCAGTACTTC. Translated: CSASPLDEQYF.

The chain links TRBV28 to TRBJ2-5; no clear D gene. Germline V CDR1 and CDR2: MDHEN, SYDVKM. This CDR3 is built from 12 residues. Trimming pared 5 bases from V and 5 bases from J, leaving 9 bases between. CDR3 nucleotide sequence: TGTGCCAGCAGTAAACCTCTGGAGACCCAGTACTTC. This codes for CASSKPLETQYF.

A remark on this clone: Other DNA sequences in this specimen translate into the identical CDR3. CDR3 DNA: TGTGCCAGCAGCCTGGGACAGGCCTCTGGGGCCAACGTCCTGACTTTC. Its translation: CASSLGQASGANVLTF. The chain couples TRBV7-2 to TRBJ2-6; 8 nucleotides line up with TRBD1. The CDR3 contains 16 residues. Germline V gene data show CDR1 as SGHTA and CDR2 as FQGNSA. The V gene end was trimmed by 5 bases and the J gene end by 0 bases; junction bases not matched to a gene: 3. Supplemented by reference TRBV7-2 and TRBJ2-6, the full variable domain reads GAGVSQSPSNKVTEKGKDVELRCDPISGHTALYWYRQSLGQGLEFLIYFQGNSAPDKSGLPSDRFSAERTGGSVSTLTIQRTQQEDSAVYLCASSLGQASGANVLTFGAGSRLTVL.

In DNA, the CDR3 is TGTGCCAGCAGAATTGACAGAAACACCGGGGAGCTGTTTTTT. It yields the protein CASRIDRNTGELFF. The chain joins TRBV7-2 to TRBJ2-2; tentatively, D is TRBD1 (5 bases). CDR1 and CDR2 from the germline V gene are SGHTA and FQGNSA. The CDR3 is made up of 14 amino acids. Trimming took 6 bases from V and 2 from J, leaving 10 bases between them.

This clone was detected a few times. CDR3 sequence reads: CASCSRDSQDYEQYF. The CDR3 DNA reads TGTGCCAGCTGTAGCCGGGACAGCCAGGACTACGAGCAGTACTTC. The J gene is TRBJ2-7, the V gene TRBV21-1; TRBD1, the table's D call, was not compared with the DNA. TRBV21-1 is listed as a pseudogene. This CDR3 is 15 amino acids long.

The DNA of the CDR3 is TGTGCCAGCAGCCACGGCCGGGAACTCGAGCAGTACTTC. This sequence encodes CASSHGRELEQYF. The rearrangement links TRBV27 to TRBJ2-7, with D possibly being TRBD2 (5 bases). Germline V gene sequence: CDR1 MNHEY, CDR2 SMNVEV (reference sequence). The V gene lost 6 bases and the J gene lost 6 bases, with 15 bases spanning the gap. This CDR3 spans 13 amino acids.

The CDR3 region is CASSVGPSTGGNYGYTF. The CDR3 DNA reads TGTGCCAGCAGCGTAGGGCCTTCGACAGGGGGAAACTATGGCTACACCTTC. The J gene is TRBJ1-2, the V gene TRBV9; 9 positions agree with TRBD1. V shed 0 bases, J shed 2 bases, and the junction held 8 bases outside the gene matches. From germline, CDR1 is SGDLS and CDR2 YYNGEE. The CDR3 has 17 residues.